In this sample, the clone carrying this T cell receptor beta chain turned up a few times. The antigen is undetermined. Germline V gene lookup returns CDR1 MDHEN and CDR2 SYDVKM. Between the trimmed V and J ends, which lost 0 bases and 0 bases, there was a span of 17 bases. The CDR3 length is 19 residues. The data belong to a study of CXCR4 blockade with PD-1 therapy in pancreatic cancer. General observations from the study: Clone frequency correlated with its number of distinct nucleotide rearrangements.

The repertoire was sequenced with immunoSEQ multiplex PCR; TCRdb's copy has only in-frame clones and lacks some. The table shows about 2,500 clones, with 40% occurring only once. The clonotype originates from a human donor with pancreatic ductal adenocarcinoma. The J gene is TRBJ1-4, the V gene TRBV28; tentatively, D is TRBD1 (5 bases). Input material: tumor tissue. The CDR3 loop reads CASSLWGVRQTATNEKLFF. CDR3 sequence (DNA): TGTGCCAGCAGTTTATGGGGGGTCCGACAGACTGCAACTAATGAAAAACTGTTTTTT.